This TCR beta chain is drawn from a study of OX40 agonist ivuxolimab in advanced cancers. About the research overall: Two patients with cutaneous melanoma and one with hepatocellular carcinoma, three in total, showed partial responses. Study results and caveats: Individuals who were partial responders at 0.1-3.0 mg/kg had clonal expansion that ranked among the lowest. The specificity for antigen of the expanded peripheral T cells was not determined.

The table came from immunoSEQ multiplex PCR; TCRdb's copy has only in-frame clones and leaves some out. The repertoire holds tens of thousands of clones, with about nine tenths as singletons. Germline CDR1 reads SGHVS; CDR2 reads FQNEAQ. The CDR3 totals 15 residues. With 4 bases clipped from V and 4 bases from J, the junction kept 4 bases outside the gene matches. A word on this clone: Its antigen is still unknown.

The TCR was taken from an adult with an advanced solid tumor such as melanoma, head and neck, liver or kidney cancer. The specimen was CD4+ or CD8+ T cells sorted from blood, collected in a trial of the OX40 agonist ivuxolimab. The genes are TRBV7-8 and TRBJ2-1; TRBD2 matches 10 bases. The CDR3 DNA reads as TGTGCCAGCAGCTCTGGGACTAGCGTATACAATGAGCAGTTCTTC. Its protein is CASSSGTSVYNEQFF.